A single sample gave rise to the 20 T cell receptor beta chains below, sequenced in a study of beta chain features in type 1 diabetes. The whole isolated RNA underwent reverse transcription, so sequencing captured expressed TCRB transcripts. Here immunoSEQ multiplex PCR was the method, and the copy in TCRdb shows in-frame clones only, minus some. Of over 120,000 clones listed, about 8.7% are singletons. What was sequenced was central memory CD4+ T cells from blood. The receptors were gathered from a man aged 18 to 30 in good health.

This clone was counted only a few times. The chain carries TRBV28 and TRBJ2-7, with 8 bases matching TRBD1. V lost 11 bases, J lost 9 bases, and 9 bases stayed unmatched. CDR3 size: 11 residues. Germline V gene sequence: CDR1 MDHEN, CDR2 SYDVKM. In DNA form, the CDR3 reads TGTGCCTCGGGACAGGCCGTCGGGCAGTACTTC. It translates to CASGQAVGQYF.

This clone has ten or more counts. The rearrangement joins TRBV28 to TRBJ2-7, with 7 bases that match TRBD2. The junction had 10 bases not matched to a gene; V was cut back by 6 bases and J by 5 bases. There are 14 residues in the CDR3. Germline CDR1 is MDHEN and CDR2 is SYDVKM. The CDR3 spells CASSRRIAGHEQYF. The CDR3 DNA is TGTGCCAGCAGCCGCCGAATAGCGGGCCACGAGCAGTACTTC.

The CDR3 sequence: CASSHVGGDQPQHF. CDR3 sequence (DNA): TGTGCCAGCAGCCATGTAGGGGGGGATCAGCCCCAGCATTTT. The V call is TRBV4-2, the J call TRBJ1-5; tentatively, D is TRBD1 (6 bases). CDR3 length equals 14 residues. The germline V and J ends were trimmed by 3 bases and 5 bases, with 11 bases remaining between them. The V gene's germline CDR1 is LGHNA and CDR2 YNFKEQ.

This clone appeared many times. The chain carries TRBV5-6 and TRBJ2-1, with TRBD2 identical over 7 bases. This CDR3 has 16 residues. Trimming cost V 3 bases and J 2 bases; bases outside gene matches: 8. Germline CDR1 reads SGHDT; CDR2 reads YYEEEE. Here the CDR3 DNA reads TGTGCCAGCAGCTATCCCGGGGGAGGGACCTACAATGAGCAGTTCTTC. This codes for CASSYPGGGTYNEQFF.

The chain combines TRBV4-3 with TRBJ2-6, with TRBD2 matching 9 bases. V was clipped by 1 base and J by 3 bases; unmatched bases: 7. Germline V gene sequence: CDR1 LGHNA, CDR2 YSLEER. CDR3 length: 18 amino acids. CDR3 protein: CASSQGERGAGGANVLTF. The CDR3, as DNA: TGCGCCAGCAGCCAAGGAGAGCGGGGGGCGGGTGGGGCCAACGTCCTGACTTTC.

On this clone itself: Other DNA sequences in this specimen translate into the identical CDR3. The rearrangement joins TRBV7-2 to TRBJ1-6; tentative D call: TRBD1 (5 bases). Germline CDR1 is SGHTA and CDR2 is FQGNSA. The CDR3 is made up of 14 amino acids. V lost 2 bases to trimming and J lost 8 bases, with 10 bases between them. CDR3 nucleotide sequence: TGTGCCAGCAGCTTACAAGGGGCGGATTCACCCCTCCACTTT. It yields the protein CASSLQGADSPLHF.

This clone was counted a few times. The chain uses TRBV7-9 and TRBJ2-7; TRBD2 matches at 12 bases. V dropped 5 bases and J dropped 13; count of bases not matched to a gene: 9. The germline V gene encodes CDR1 SEHNR and CDR2 FQNEAQ (reference sequence). CDR3 length: 13 residues. This CDR3 reads CASSRQTSGGSYF. The CDR3 DNA follows: TGTGCCAGCAGCCGCCAGACTAGCGGGGGATCATACTTC.

The rearrangement uses TRBV7-2 and TRBJ2-5; 7 nucleotides match TRBD2. The CDR3 runs 14 residues. Losses at the gene ends were 8 bases for V and 5 bases for J; bases not matched to a gene: 11. Germline values: CDR1 SGHTA, CDR2 FQGNSA. The CDR3 DNA reads TGTGCCAGCCAAGGGAGGGGTGGGATTGAGACCCAGTACTTC. Translated, it gives CASQGRGGIETQYF.

V usage is TRBV2 and J usage is TRBJ2-3, with TRBD2 as a possible D gene (6 bases). Per the germline V gene, CDR1 is SNHLY and CDR2 is FYNNEI. V lost 3 bases and J 0 bases, leaving 16 bases between the germline ends. The CDR3 spans 17 residues. The CDR3 coding sequence is TGTGCCAGCAGTGAGGAGGGCAGGGCACCCAGCACAGATACGCAGTATTTT. Amino acid sequence: CASSEEGRAPSTDTQYF.

The rearrangement joins TRBV10-3 to TRBJ1-6; D call uncertain. Germline V lookup: CDR1 ENHRY, CDR2 SYGVKD. The CDR3 spans 15 residues. The CDR3 here is CVDNLEAGPISPLHF. The DNA for the CDR3 is TGTGTTGATAACTTAGAAGCGGGCCCCATTTCACCCCTCCACTTT.

V usage is TRBV11-1 and J usage is TRBJ2-3, with 9 bases matching TRBD2. Germline lookup yields CDR1 SGHAT and CDR2 FQDESV (reference sequence). The trim removed 1 base at V and 0 bases at J, leaving 2 bases unmatched. The CDR3 totals 16 residues. The CDR3 reads CASSLELAGSTDTQYF. In DNA, the CDR3 is TGTGCCAGCAGCTTAGAGCTAGCGGGAAGCACAGATACGCAGTATTTT.

This sequence joins TRBV7-8 and TRBJ2-7; weak D call: TRBD2 (6 bases). CDR1 SGHVS and CDR2 FQNEAQ come from the germline V gene. The CDR3 runs to 15 residues. Trimming shortened V by 0 bases and J by 3 bases, and 12 bases separated the two germline ends. The CDR3 sequence is CASSLAPGENYEQYF. CDR3 nucleotide sequence: TGTGCCAGCAGCTTAGCGCCGGGGGAAAACTACGAGCAGTACTTC.

The CDR3 DNA sequence: TGTGCCAGCAGATCGGGACAGCTTAATGAAAAACTGTTTTTT. This codes for CASRSGQLNEKLFF. The rearrangement uses TRBV28 and TRBJ1-4; 7 nucleotides align to TRBD1. Germline V gives CDR1 MDHEN, CDR2 SYDVKM. The length of the CDR3 is 14 residues. With V trimmed by 6 bases and J by 4 bases, 5 bases remained unmatched.

The rearrangement joins TRBV5-4 to TRBJ1-2, with D possibly matching TRBD1 (5 bases). The germline gives CDR1 SGHNT, CDR2 YYREEE (reference sequence). Trimming shortened V by 4 bases and J by 4 bases, and 14 bases separated the two germline ends. This CDR3 region has 14 residues. This chain's CDR3 is CASSRRGQGYGYTF. CDR3 DNA: TGTGCCAGCAGCAGGAGGGGTCAAGGCTATGGCTACACCTTC.

This clone has a handful of counts. The CDR3 loop is CASSQEVQTTNYGYTF. In DNA, the CDR3 is TGCGCCAGCAGCCAAGAGGTGCAGACAACTAACTATGGCTACACCTTC. The V gene is TRBV4-1, the J gene TRBJ1-2; no clear D. This CDR3 contains 16 residues. Germline-derived CDR1 and CDR2 are MGHRA and YSYEKL. V was clipped by 0 bases and J by 0 bases, with 11 bases between them.

The chain recombines TRBV7-6 with TRBJ1-3; D gene uncertain. Deletions cut 4 bases from V and 1 base from J, with 14 bases between. CDR3 size: 16 residues. Germline CDR1 reads SGHVS; CDR2 reads FNYEAQ. CDR3 in DNA: TGTGCCAGCAGCTCGCCTTGGACGGGGTCTGGAAACACCATATATTTT. As protein: CASSSPWTGSGNTIYF.

This clone has ten or more counts. V is TRBV7-2 and J is TRBJ1-6, with TRBD1 matching over 7 bases. Germline V gives CDR1 SGHTA, CDR2 FQGNSA. J gave up 9 bases and V 5 bases, and 4 bases lay outside the gene matches. This CDR3 contains 13 residues. CDR3 amino acids: CASSERQGSPLHF. The CDR3 DNA reads TGTGCCAGCAGCGAACGACAGGGTTCACCCCTCCACTTT.

The V and J genes are TRBV5-8 and TRBJ2-3; possible D gene TRBD2, 5 bases. This CDR3 contains 12 residues. Germline V CDR1 and CDR2: SGHTS, YDEGEE. The V gene lost 1 base and the J gene lost 6 bases, with 6 bases spanning the gap. The CDR3 DNA follows: TGTGCCAGCAGCTTGTCGGGGGATACGCAGTATTTT. As protein: CASSLSGDTQYF.

This rearrangement joins TRBV27 to TRBJ2-3, with 9 bases matching TRBD2. Germline-derived CDR1 and CDR2 are MNHEY and SMNVEV (reference sequence). Trimming cost V 5 bases and J 2 bases; bases outside gene matches: 8. CDR3 length equals 16 residues. The CDR3 loop is CASSTRLAALTDTQYF. Written as DNA, the CDR3 is TGTGCCAGCAGTACTAGACTAGCGGCGCTCACAGATACGCAGTATTTT.

This clone was seen only a few times. The chain employs TRBV27 and TRBJ1-2; D is perhaps TRBD1 (6 bases). The CDR3 has 15 residues. Germline CDR1 reads MNHEY; CDR2 reads SMNVEV (reference sequence). V was shortened by 2 bases and J by 4 bases, with 14 bases between the two germline ends. CDR3 DNA: TGTGCCAGCAGTTTACGGACAGATGGGGGCTATGGCTACACCTTC. It is translated as CASSLRTDGGYGYTF.